This TCR beta chain originates from a study of CD8+ T cells in alopecia areata. Study at large: Those patients who were treated received oral tofacitinib, which was given at 5 to 10 mg twice daily for moderate-to-severe alopecia areata. The investigators scored severity in treated patients by the percentage of affected scalp area.

Stated treatment: oral pan-JAK inhibitor, 5-10 mg twice daily. Peripheral blood and lesional scalp punch biopsies were taken from alopecia areata patients. Cell sorting was applied to PBMCs, and CD4+ and CD8+ T cells were collected. The sequencing template was cDNA reverse transcribed from extracted RNA. Only in-frame clones appear in the TCRdb table, and some are missing; sequencing was by immunoSEQ multiplex PCR. The data contain under 150,000 clones, 56% of them singletons. The CDR3 loop spans 13 amino acids. The germline V and J ends were trimmed by 3 bases and 4 bases, with 10 bases remaining between them. From germline, CDR1 is SGHDT and CDR2 YYEEEE.

This sequence was found in a human donor with alopecia areata. V usage is TRBV5-6 and J usage is TRBJ1-1; TRBD1 might be the D (5 bases). The specimen comprised CD4+ T cells sorted from blood, sampled at week 24, from a patient treated with tofacitinib. The CDR3 loop reads CASSSGTLTEAFF. CDR3 coding DNA: TGTGCCAGCAGCTCCGGGACGCTCACTGAAGCTTTCTTT.